The source of this TCR beta chain is a study of T cell changes during pregnancy in multiple sclerosis. TCRdb keeps only in-frame clones here, not all; method: immunoSEQ multiplex PCR. The sample carries roughly 38,000 clones, roughly nine tenths recorded once. Sequencing was performed on peripheral blood, taken in the third trimester of pregnancy. The TCR sequence derives from a female donor in good health, enrolled as a control in a pregnancy study.

Here the CDR3 reads CASSLNVQGGNSPLHF. In DNA, the CDR3 is TGCGCCAGCAGCTTGAACGTCCAGGGGGGAAATTCACCCCTCCACTTT. The genes are TRBV5-1 and TRBJ1-6, with 7 bases matching TRBD1. This CDR3 contains 16 residues. J gave up 7 bases and V 1 base, and 8 bases lay outside the gene matches. Germline V lookup: CDR1 SGHRS, CDR2 YFSETQ.